These 23 T cell receptor beta chains originate from one sample sequenced in a study of beta chain features in type 1 diabetes. TCRB transcripts that were expressed got sequenced, as all of the isolated RNA had been reverse transcribed. The repertoire was sequenced with immunoSEQ multiplex PCR; TCRdb's copy has only in-frame clones and lacks some. The sample lists 200,000 to 250,000 clones; 14% were seen once. Their antigens are not known. Study-wide results and limits: Patients with Type 1 diabetes showed moderately but significantly shorter TCRB CDR3s in all four CD4+ subsets.

The sample comprised naive CD4+ T cells from blood. The receptors here all came from a man aged 30-40 years with type 1 diabetes.

The CDR3 here is CASSPPAGGDEQYF. The CDR3 bases are TGTGCCAGCTCACCACCTGCAGGGGGAGACGAGCAGTACTTC. The chain carries TRBV18 and TRBJ2-7; 7 positions match TRBD1. Germline V gene lookup returns CDR1 KGHSH and CDR2 LQKENI. CDR3 length: 14 residues. V lost 0 bases and J lost 5; bases outside the gene matches: 4. Filled out from reference TRBV18 and TRBJ2-7, the complete variable domain reads NAGVMQNPRHLVRRRGQEARLRCSPMKGHSHVYWYRQLPEEGLKFMVYLQKENIIDESGMPKERFSAEFPKEGPSILRIQQVVRGDSAAYFCASSPPAGGDEQYFGPGTRLTVT.

This chain connects TRBV5-1 to TRBJ2-2; 7 bases agree with TRBD1. The germline CDR1 and CDR2 sequences are SGHRS and YFSETQ. The CDR3 sequence is 16 residues long. The J segment lost 5 bases and the V segment lost 0 bases, leaving 7 bases of the junction unmatched. The CDR3 DNA sequence: TGCGCCAGCAGCTTGGCCACGGCAGGGGGAACCGGGGAGCTGTTTTTT. The encoded protein is CASSLATAGGTGELFF.

This clone has only a few counts. This chain joins TRBV5-1 and TRBJ2-7; possibly TRBD1 for D (6 bases). The CDR3 sequence is 15 residues long. Trimming stripped 2 bases from V and 6 bases from J, with 18 bases between. Germline CDR1 and CDR2: SGHRS and YFSETQ. This CDR3 is CASSFGQSIGVEQYF. CDR3 DNA: TGCGCCAGCAGCTTCGGACAGTCCATAGGGGTCGAGCAGTACTTC. The full variable domain, rest sourced from reference TRBV5-1 and TRBJ2-7, is KAGVTQTPRYLIKTRGQQVTLSCSPISGHRSVSWYQQTPGQGLQFLFEYFSETQRNKGNFPGRFSGRQFSNSRSEMNVSTLELGDSALYLCASSFGQSIGVEQYFGPGTRLTVT.

This clone came up a few times. The rearrangement joins TRBV11-3 to TRBJ2-7; perhaps TRBD2 as D (5 bases). The length of the CDR3 is 14 residues. Germline values: CDR1 SGHNT, CDR2 YENEEA. The V end was cut by 4 bases, the J end by 7 bases, with 17 bases between. As DNA, the CDR3 is TGTGCCAGCAGCTCTCCTAGCCGCATTGGGGAGCAGTACTTC. This codes for CASSSPSRIGEQYF.

This clone has just a few counts. The J gene is TRBJ1-2, the V gene TRBV15; D not resolved. The germline CDR1 and CDR2 sequences are LNHNV and YYDKDF (reference sequence). The CDR3 consists of 15 residues. The V gene lost 0 bases and the J gene lost 4 bases, with 12 bases spanning the gap. CDR3 sequence (DNA): TGTGCCACCAGCAGAGATCTGAGTGGGAGCTATGGCTACACCTTC. It translates to CATSRDLSGSYGYTF.

This clone appeared a few times. This rearrangement joins TRBV5-6 to TRBJ1-2; 9 nucleotides agree with TRBD1. The V segment lost 4 bases and the J segment 4 bases; nucleotides outside the gene matches: 5. The germline CDR1 and CDR2 sequences are SGHDT and YYEEEE. The CDR3 has 14 residues. The CDR3 here is CASSKTGGGYGYTF. CDR3 in DNA: TGTGCCAGCAGCAAGACAGGGGGGGGCTATGGCTACACCTTC.

This clone was seen a handful of times. The chain is built from TRBV30 and TRBJ2-6; D is unclear. The CDR3 consists of 14 residues. Trimming removed 4 bases from V and 1 base from J, with 8 bases in between. Per germline, CDR1 GTSNPN and CDR2 SVGIG (reference sequence). CDR3 bases: TGTGCCTGGACAACAGTTTCTGGGGCCAACGTCCTGACTTTC. Translating it yields CAWTTVSGANVLTF.

This clone was seen only once. J is TRBJ1-1 and V is TRBV28; D is ambiguous. The CDR3 extends over 15 amino acids. The ends were cut back, 6 bases at V and 2 bases at J, with 16 bases in the middle. Germline V gives CDR1 MDHEN, CDR2 SYDVKM. The CDR3 region has the DNA TGTGCCAGCAGCCTGAGTGGGCCCGACAACACTGAAGCTTTCTTT. It translates to CASSLSGPDNTEAFF.

The CDR3 sequence: CASSDTGGETQYF. Here the CDR3 DNA reads TGTGCCAGTAGCGATACAGGGGGAGAGACCCAGTACTTC. This chain joins TRBV19 and TRBJ2-5; 8 bases are a match to TRBD1. The germline V gene has CDR1 LNHDA and CDR2 SQIVND (reference sequence). V lost 6 bases to trimming and J lost 4 bases; unmatched junction nucleotides: 4. This CDR3 contains 13 residues.

The chain recombines TRBV10-3 with TRBJ2-1; possibly TRBD2 for D (5 bases). Trimming pared 4 bases from V and 3 bases from J, leaving 10 bases between. CDR3 size: 14 residues. CDR1 is ENHRY, CDR2 SYGVKD, per germline. The CDR3 is CAISVRGGYNEQFF. CDR3 bases: TGTGCCATCAGTGTTCGAGGAGGCTACAATGAGCAGTTCTTC.

This chain links TRBV6-5 with TRBJ1-2; 7 nucleotides agree with TRBD1. Germline V gene lookup returns CDR1 MNHEY and CDR2 SVGAGI. With 6 bases clipped from V and 8 bases from J, the junction kept 9 bases outside the gene matches. This CDR3 has 13 amino acids. CDR3 sequence (DNA): TGTGCCAGCAGAAAGACAGGGCCGGAGGGCTACACCTTC. Amino acids: CASRKTGPEGYTF.

The chain is built from TRBV4-2 and TRBJ1-2; 7 bases are a match to TRBD1. Germline V lookup: CDR1 LGHNA, CDR2 YNFKEQ. CDR3 length: 16 amino acids. The ends lost 1 base at V and 3 bases at J; junction bases unmatched: 8. The CDR3 DNA follows: TGTGCCAGCAGCCAAGTAGGGACAGAGACCCACTATGGCTACACCTTC. It codes for CASSQVGTETHYGYTF.

The rearrangement uses TRBV18 and TRBJ2-3; weak D call: TRBD2 (6 bases). Germline V gene data show CDR1 as KGHSH and CDR2 as LQKENI. The CDR3 has 14 amino acids. V gave up 6 bases and J gave up 0 bases, with 10 bases separating them. CDR3 DNA sequence: TGTGCCAGCTCCCGGGGGATTAGCACAGATACGCAGTATTTT. Its protein product is CASSRGISTDTQYF.

The V call is TRBV19, the J call TRBJ2-5, with D perhaps TRBD1 (6 bases). Between the trimmed V and J ends, which lost 3 bases and 1 base, there was a span of 18 bases. Germline lookup yields CDR1 LNHDA and CDR2 SQIVND (reference sequence). The CDR3 sequence is 17 residues long. The DNA of the CDR3 is TGTGCCAGTAGTATCAGGGGCCCTACCCTCATCCAAGAGACCCAGTACTTC. It yields the protein CASSIRGPTLIQETQYF.

J is TRBJ2-7 and V is TRBV7-2; 14 positions match TRBD2. V was clipped by 4 bases and J by 6 bases; unmatched bases: 5. This CDR3 contains 15 residues. From germline, CDR1 is SGHTA and CDR2 FQGNSA. The CDR3 sequence is CASSSGLAGAGEQYF. In nucleotides, the CDR3 is TGTGCCAGCAGCTCGGGACTAGCGGGAGCGGGCGAGCAGTACTTC.

CDR3 sequence reads: CASSYRGTGSWSPLHF. The CDR3 coding sequence is TGTGCCAGCAGTTACAGAGGGACAGGGTCTTGGTCACCCCTCCACTTT. The chain recombines TRBV6-5 with TRBJ1-6, with 9 bases identical to TRBD1. Germline V gene lookup returns CDR1 MNHEY and CDR2 SVGAGI. This CDR3 comprises 16 residues. The J segment lost 10 bases and the V segment lost 2 bases, leaving 9 bases of the junction unmatched.

This clone came up a few times. This rearrangement joins TRBV29-1 to TRBJ2-1; TRBD1 agrees at 8 bases. The V gene's germline CDR1 is SQVTM and CDR2 ANQGSEA. This CDR3 spans 15 amino acids. V lost 0 bases and J lost 3; bases outside the gene matches: 4. This CDR3 is CSVEEGGQDYNEQFF. In nucleotides, the CDR3 is TGCAGCGTTGAAGAAGGGGGACAGGACTACAATGAGCAGTTCTTC.

This clone was found a few times. The chain uses TRBV19 and TRBJ2-2; TRBD2 might be the D (5 bases). V lost 7 bases and J 5 bases, leaving 11 bases between the germline ends. CDR1 and CDR2 (germline): LNHDA, SQIVND (reference sequence). This CDR3 has 13 amino acids. This CDR3 is CASNAPGTGELFF. The CDR3 bases are TGTGCCAGTAACGCGCCGGGGACCGGGGAGCTGTTTTTT.

This clone was counted a few times. The junction does not match germline at one end; this may be a read error. The chain links TRBV18 to TRBJ2-7; weak D call: TRBD1 (7 bases). The CDR3 covers 13 residues. Germline CDR1 KGHSH, CDR2 LQKENI. CDR3 sequence reads: CASSPNPGDRLFF. The DNA of the CDR3 is TGTGCCAGCTCACCTAACCCGGGGGACAGACTTTTCTTC. The full variable domain, completed using reference TRBV18 and TRBJ2-7, is NAGVMQNPRHLVRRRGQEARLRCSPMKGHSHVYWYRQLPEEGLKFMVYLQKENIIDESGMPKERFSAEFPKEGPSILRIQQVVRGDSAAYFCASSPNPGDRLFFGPGTRLTVT.

V is TRBV19 and J is TRBJ2-1, with D possibly TRBD1 on 5 matching bases. Looked up from germline, CDR1 is LNHDA and CDR2 is SQIVND (reference sequence). The CDR3 is 14 residues long. V was clipped by 5 bases and J by 1 base, with 9 bases between them. CDR3 in amino acids: CASSSTGSYNEQFF. CDR3 DNA: TGTGCCAGTAGTTCAACAGGATCCTACAATGAGCAGTTCTTC.

This chain uses TRBV18 with TRBJ2-1, with 10 bases lining up with TRBD2. Looked up from germline, CDR1 is KGHSH and CDR2 is LQKENI. The CDR3 covers 15 residues. The ends lost 3 bases at V and 7 bases at J; junction bases unmatched: 6. The CDR3 region is CASSPKRGGWNEQFF. The DNA for the CDR3 is TGTGCCAGCTCACCCAAGCGGGGGGGATGGAATGAGCAGTTCTTC.

Only a few counts were recorded for this clone. The chain recombines TRBV29-1 with TRBJ1-4; D possibly corresponds to TRBD1 (6 bases). Trimming stripped 6 bases from V and 1 base from J, with 9 bases between. Germline values: CDR1 SQVTM, CDR2 ANQGSEA. CDR3 length: 13 residues. CDR3 residues: CSVRGGTNEKLFF. CDR3 in DNA: TGCAGCGTGAGGGGGGGAACTAATGAAAAACTGTTTTTT.

This clone was observed a few times. The chain employs TRBV29-1 and TRBJ2-7, with 8 nucleotides matching TRBD1. CDR1 is SQVTM and CDR2 is ANQGSEA in the germline V gene. The CDR3 is made up of 12 amino acids. Losses at the gene ends were 7 bases for V and 6 bases for J; bases not matched to a gene: 8. The CDR3 sequence is CSAGTGSSEQYF. The CDR3 coding sequence is TGCAGCGCTGGGACAGGTTCGAGCGAGCAGTACTTC.